Detailed here is one T cell receptor (beta chain). This entry belongs to a study of blood T cell repertoires in COVID-19. As for the study in general: Both acute and convalescent COVID-19 samples were obtained from the United States, Italy and Spain. Sources were T cells, B-cell-depleted T cells, or PBMCs; the material itself was cDNA or gDNA.

There are 15 residues in the CDR3. J gave up 4 bases and V 2 bases, and 5 bases lay outside the gene matches. The germline V gene encodes CDR1 SGHTA and CDR2 FQGNSA. Original processing methods: The authors estimated nucleated cell counts from reference gene primer amplification. Profiling relied on immunoSEQ multiplex PCR, and the TCRdb table lists in-frame clones only, not all of them. The V and J calls and clone size were taken over from that table, and D and trimming were inferred from the DNA. The sample has under 250,000 clones; less than 85% are singletons. The source material was peripheral blood. The gene calls are TRBV7-2 and TRBJ1-3; 7 bases are shared with TRBD1. The TCR originated in a woman in her 70s with acute or convalescent COVID-19. This CDR3 reads CASSLQGGMGNTIYF. CDR3 DNA: TGTGCCAGCAGCTTACAGGGGGGAATGGGAAACACCATATATTTT.